The source of this TCR beta chain is a study of cytomegalovirus exposure and HLA in healthy donors. Points from the study as a whole: Cytomegalovirus-associated TCR beta chains were listed, numbering some 170. The study found most TCR sequences rare, yet found some public TCRs in many donors.

The repertoire was sequenced with immunoSEQ multiplex PCR; TCRdb's copy has only in-frame clones and lacks some. The repertoire has some 250,000 clones, roughly 91% of them found once; the top ten carry approximately 3.1%. Germline CDR1 reads LGHNA; CDR2 reads YSLEER. V lost 1 base to trimming and J lost 2 bases; unmatched junction nucleotides: 10. The CDR3 is 18 amino acids. With regard to this clone: The antigen remains undetermined.

The V gene is TRBV4-3, the J gene TRBJ2-2; 7 bases agree with TRBD2. This TCR was sampled from a woman under 40 in good health and CMV-seronegative. Input material: PBMCs. CDR3 protein: CASSQVPMGGSNTGELFF. CDR3 coding DNA: TGCGCCAGCAGCCAAGTCCCCATGGGAGGGTCCAACACCGGGGAGCTGTTTTTT.